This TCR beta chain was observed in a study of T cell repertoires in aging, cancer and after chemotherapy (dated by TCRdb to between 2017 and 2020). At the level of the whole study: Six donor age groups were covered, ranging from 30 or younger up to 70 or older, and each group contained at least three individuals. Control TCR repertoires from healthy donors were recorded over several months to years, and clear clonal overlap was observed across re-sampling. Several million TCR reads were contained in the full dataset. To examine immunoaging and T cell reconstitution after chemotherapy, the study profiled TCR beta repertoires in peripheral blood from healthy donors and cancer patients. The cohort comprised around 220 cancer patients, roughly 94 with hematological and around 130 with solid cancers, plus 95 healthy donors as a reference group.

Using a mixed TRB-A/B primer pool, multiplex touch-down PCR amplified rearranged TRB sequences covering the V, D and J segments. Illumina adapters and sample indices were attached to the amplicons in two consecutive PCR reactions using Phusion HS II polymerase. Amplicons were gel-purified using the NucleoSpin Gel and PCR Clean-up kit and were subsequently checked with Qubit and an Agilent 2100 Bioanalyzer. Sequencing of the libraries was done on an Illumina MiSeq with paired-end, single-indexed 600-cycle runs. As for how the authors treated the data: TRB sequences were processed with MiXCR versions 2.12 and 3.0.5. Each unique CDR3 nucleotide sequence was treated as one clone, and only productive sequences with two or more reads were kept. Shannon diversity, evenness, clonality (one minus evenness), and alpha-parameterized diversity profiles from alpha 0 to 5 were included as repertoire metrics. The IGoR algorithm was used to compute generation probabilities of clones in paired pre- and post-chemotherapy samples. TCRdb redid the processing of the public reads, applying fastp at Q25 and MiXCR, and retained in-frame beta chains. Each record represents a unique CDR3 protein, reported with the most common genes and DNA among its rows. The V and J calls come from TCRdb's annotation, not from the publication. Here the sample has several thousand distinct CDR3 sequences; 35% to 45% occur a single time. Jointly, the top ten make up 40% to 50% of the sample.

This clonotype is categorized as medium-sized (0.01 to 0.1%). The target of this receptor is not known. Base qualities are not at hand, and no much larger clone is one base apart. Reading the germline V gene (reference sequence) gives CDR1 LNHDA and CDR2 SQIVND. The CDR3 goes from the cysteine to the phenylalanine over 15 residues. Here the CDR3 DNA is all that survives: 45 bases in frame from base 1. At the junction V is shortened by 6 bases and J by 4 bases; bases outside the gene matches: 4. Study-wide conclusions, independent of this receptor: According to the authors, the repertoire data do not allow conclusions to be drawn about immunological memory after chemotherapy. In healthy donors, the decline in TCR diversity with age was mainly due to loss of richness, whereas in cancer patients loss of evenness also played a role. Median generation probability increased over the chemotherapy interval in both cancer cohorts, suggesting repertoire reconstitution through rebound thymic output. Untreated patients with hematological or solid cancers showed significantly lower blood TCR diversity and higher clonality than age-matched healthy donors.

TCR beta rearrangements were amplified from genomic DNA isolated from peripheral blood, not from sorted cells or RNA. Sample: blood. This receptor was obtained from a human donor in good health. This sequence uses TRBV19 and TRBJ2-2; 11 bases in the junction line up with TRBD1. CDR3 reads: CASSGTGGTTGELFF. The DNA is TGTGCCAGTAGCGGGACAGGGGGTACCACCGGGGAGCTGTTTTTT.